This note documents a single T cell receptor (beta chain) sequence. The sample originates from a study of shared clonotypes between healthy human individuals. Study overall: Participating donors consisted of two women and three men aged 18 to 49.

Method: immunoSEQ multiplex PCR; TCRdb's copy keeps in-frame clones and lacks some. This table holds approximately 1,000,000 clones, 70% to 80% found once. From CD4+ cells came CD45RA+ naive and CD45RA-negative memory subsets. Germline V lookup: CDR1 SGHNT, CDR2 YYREEE (reference sequence). The CDR3 length is 14 residues. The V gene lost 4 bases and the J gene lost 2 bases, with 13 bases spanning the gap. The sequenced sample consisted of memory CD4+ T cells from PBMCs. Subset meaning: CD45RA-negative fraction. The chain has TRBV5-4 and TRBJ2-7; tentative D call: TRBD1 (6 bases). The sequence was obtained from a man aged 18 to 29 in good health. Some clones in this sample may be carry-over from other donors' samples. The chain's CDR3 is CASSIQGKTYEQYF. The CDR3 nucleotides are TGTGCCAGCAGCATACAGGGTAAGACCTACGAGCAGTACTTC. The variable domain in full, with the rest retrieved from reference TRBV5-4 and TRBJ2-7, is ETGVTQSPTHLIKTRGQQVTLRCSSQSGHNTVSWYQQALGQGPQFIFQYYREEENGRGNFPPRFSGLQFPNYSSELNVNALELDDSALYLCASSIQGKTYEQYFGPGTRLTVT.